What follows are 30 T cell receptor beta chains derived from one specimen sequenced in a study of T cell changes during pregnancy in multiple sclerosis. The protocol was immunoSEQ multiplex PCR, while the TCRdb copy is restricted to in-frame clones and leaves out a portion. The data show around 35,000 clones, with 90% seen just once and under 5% held by the top ten. The sequencing here drew on CD8+ T cells from peripheral blood mononuclear cells, taken after pregnancy. The receptors here all came from a female donor with multiple sclerosis, enrolled in a pregnancy study.

The rearrangement uses TRBV2 and TRBJ2-2; weak D call: TRBD2 (5 bases). V lost 5 bases and J 3 bases, leaving 10 bases between the germline ends. This CDR3 region has 14 residues. Germline-derived CDR1 and CDR2 are SNHLY and FYNNEI. DNA of the CDR3: TGTGCCAGCAGTTTAGAGGGATACACCGGGGAGCTGTTTTTT. Its protein is CASSLEGYTGELFF.

This chain links TRBV5-5 with TRBJ1-2, with 10 bases fitting TRBD1. The CDR3 runs 16 residues. With V trimmed by 4 bases and J by 4 bases, 10 bases remained unmatched. Germline V lookup: CDR1 SGHKS, CDR2 YYEKEE (reference sequence). The CDR3 coding sequence is TGTGCCAGCAGCCAAACCGGGACAGGGGAAGGCTATGGCTACACCTTC. Translated, it gives CASSQTGTGEGYGYTF.

The chain is built from TRBV9 and TRBJ2-5; D perhaps matches TRBD2 (5 bases). V was cut by 0 bases and J by 1 base, with 7 bases left in between. The CDR3 spans 14 residues. CDR1 is SGDLS, CDR2 YYNGEE, per germline. The DNA for the CDR3 is TGTGCCAGCAGCGTAGATGCGGGCCAAGAGACCCAGTACTTC. This translates into CASSVDAGQETQYF.

The chain combines TRBV6-4 with TRBJ1-6, with D possibly TRBD1 on 6 matching bases. Germline CDR1 MRHNA, CDR2 SNTAGT. V lost 0 bases to trimming and J lost 5 bases, with 11 bases between them. The CDR3 covers 16 residues. The CDR3 bases are TGTGCCAGCAGTGACTCGAATGGGGACAATAATTCACCCCTCCACTTT. This gives the protein CASSDSNGDNNSPLHF.

This clone appeared once. The CDR3 DNA follows: TGCGCCAGCAGCCAAGACACTAGCGGGGGGGACTCCTACGAGCAGTACTTC. Protein sequence: CASSQDTSGGDSYEQYF. The rearrangement links TRBV4-3 to TRBJ2-7, with 13 nucleotides matching TRBD2. CDR1 and CDR2 from the germline V gene are LGHNA and YSLEER. The CDR3 has 17 residues. With V trimmed by 0 bases and J by 0 bases, 2 bases remained unmatched.

The chain couples TRBV7-3 to TRBJ1-1; D is perhaps TRBD1 (6 bases). The CDR3 has 13 residues. The germline V gene has CDR1 SGHTA and CDR2 FQGTGA. Trimming took off 8 bases at V and 3 bases at J, with 13 bases between the two ends. The CDR3, as DNA: TGTGCCAGCCGCCTCCCAGGGGACACTGAAGCTTTCTTT. Translating it yields CASRLPGDTEAFF.

The chain has TRBV6-5 and TRBJ2-1, with TRBD2 as a possible D gene (7 bases). The CDR3 extends over 15 amino acids. V lost 0 bases, J lost 6 bases, and 12 bases lay in between. Germline CDR1 is MNHEY and CDR2 is SVGAGI. The CDR3 reads CASSYSTGGRNEQFF. DNA for the CDR3: TGTGCCAGCAGTTACTCGACCGGGGGGCGCAATGAGCAGTTCTTC.

The chain joins TRBV5-6 to TRBJ2-7; D unclear. In germline, CDR1 is SGHDT, CDR2 YYEEEE. The CDR3 consists of 13 residues. Between the trimmed V and J ends, which lost 5 bases and 2 bases, there was a span of 11 bases. CDR3 amino acids: CASSQTLTYEQYF. DNA for the CDR3: TGTGCCAGCAGTCAGACATTAACCTACGAGCAGTACTTC.

The chain couples TRBV13 to TRBJ1-1, with TRBD1 identical over 8 bases. CDR1 is PRHDT, CDR2 FYEKMQ, per germline (reference sequence). The CDR3 length is 15 residues. V shed 5 bases and J 5 bases; nucleotides not matched to a gene: 10. CDR3 amino acids: CASSPLGTGKTEAFF. Written as DNA, the CDR3 is TGTGCCAGCAGCCCCTTGGGGACAGGAAAAACTGAAGCTTTCTTT.

The chain employs TRBV27 and TRBJ1-1, with TRBD1 matching 7 bases. CDR3 length: 14 amino acids. V was pared by 6 bases and J by 5 bases, with 9 bases of the junction left unmatched. CDR1 and CDR2 from the germline V gene are MNHEY and SMNVEV (reference sequence). This CDR3 is CASRPTGLGTEAFF. The CDR3 bases are TGTGCCAGCAGGCCGACAGGGCTTGGGACTGAAGCTTTCTTT.

This chain connects TRBV4-2 to TRBJ2-2, with a weak D call TRBD1 (6 bases). V was pared by 0 bases and J by 0 bases, with 8 bases between. Germline V gives CDR1 LGHNA, CDR2 YNFKEQ. This CDR3 is built from 16 residues. The chain's CDR3 is CASSQDQGSNTGELFF. As DNA, the CDR3 is TGTGCCAGCAGCCAAGATCAGGGGTCGAACACCGGGGAGCTGTTTTTT.

The V call is TRBV4-3, the J call TRBJ2-7, with 7 bases matching TRBD2. The V segment lost 1 base and the J segment 3 bases; nucleotides outside the gene matches: 6. Germline values: CDR1 LGHNA, CDR2 YSLEER. The CDR3 loop spans 15 amino acids. The CDR3 region is CASSQGRSGVYEQYF. The CDR3 nucleotides read TGCGCCAGCAGCCAAGGAAGGAGCGGGGTCTACGAGCAGTACTTC.

The chain employs TRBV7-2 and TRBJ2-7; 8 bases match TRBD1. CDR1 SGHTA and CDR2 FQGNSA come from the germline V gene. Trimming removed 3 bases from V and 0 bases from J; junction bases left unmatched: 7. The CDR3 consists of 16 residues. The CDR3 region has the DNA TGTGCCAGCAGCTTCCCTGGGACAGGATACTCCTACGAGCAGTACTTC. The encoded protein is CASSFPGTGYSYEQYF.

The chain has TRBV4-1 and TRBJ1-2; D is perhaps TRBD1 (5 bases). V was trimmed by 6 bases and J by 4 bases, leaving 15 bases between them. Germline assignment: CDR1 MGHRA and CDR2 YSYEKL. CDR3 size: 14 residues. CDR3 in DNA: TGCGCCAGCAGTCCCGCGGGGGAAGGCTATGGCTACACCTTC. As protein: CASSPAGEGYGYTF.

The chain is built from TRBV27 and TRBJ1-1; D possibly corresponds to TRBD1 (5 bases). Trimming took 7 bases from V and 1 from J, leaving 7 bases between them. The CDR3 runs to 12 residues. Germline V gene sequence: CDR1 MNHEY, CDR2 SMNVEV (reference sequence). The CDR3 loop reads CASKQENTEAFF. The CDR3 DNA sequence: TGTGCCAGCAAACAGGAGAACACTGAAGCTTTCTTT.

The gene calls are TRBV5-6 and TRBJ1-1; no reliable D call. V shed 2 bases and J shed 4 bases, with 12 bases lying between them. The germline CDR1 and CDR2 sequences are SGHDT and YYEEEE. The CDR3 runs to 14 residues. The CDR3 DNA sequence: TGTGCCAGCAGCTTAGGGCGGGTTGGCACTGAAGCTTTCTTT. Translated, it gives CASSLGRVGTEAFF.

V and J are TRBV2 and TRBJ1-1; D not resolved. The CDR3 runs 13 residues. CDR1 SNHLY and CDR2 FYNNEI come from the germline V gene. Between the trimmed V and J ends, which lost 4 bases and 0 bases, there was a span of 6 bases. CDR3 sequence reads: CASSAGLNTEAFF. In nucleotides, the CDR3 is TGTGCCAGCAGTGCAGGATTGAACACTGAAGCTTTCTTT.

The chain has TRBV11-3 and TRBJ2-7, with a possible D match to TRBD2 (5 bases). CDR1 and CDR2 (germline): SGHNT, YENEEA. V lost 5 bases, J lost 1 base, and 12 bases lay in between. This CDR3 comprises 14 residues. CDR3 nucleotide sequence: TGTGCCAGCAGCCAGTCTGGACTTTCCTACGAGCAGTACTTC. This gives the protein CASSQSGLSYEQYF. The variable domain in full, completed from reference TRBV11-3 and TRBJ2-7, reads EAGVVQSPRYKIIEKKQPVAFWCNPISGHNTLYWYLQNLGQGPELLIRYENEEAVDDSQLPKDRFSAERLKGVDSTLKIQPAELGDSAVYLCASSQSGLSYEQYFGPGTRLTVT.

This sequence joins TRBV5-5 and TRBJ2-7, with D tentatively TRBD2 (5 bases). There are 12 residues in the CDR3. Germline V gene data show CDR1 as SGHKS and CDR2 as YYEKEE (reference sequence). Trimming removed 2 bases from V and 5 bases from J, with 8 bases in between. Written as DNA, the CDR3 is TGTGCCAGCAGCTTCGGGGTCAACGAGCAGTACTTC. Amino acid sequence: CASSFGVNEQYF.

The J gene is TRBJ2-1, the V gene TRBV7-3, with 13 bases identical to TRBD2. Trimming at V came to 6 bases and at J to 7 bases, leaving 6 bases not matched to a gene. The CDR3 is 15 residues long. Germline CDR1 reads SGHTA; CDR2 reads FQGTGA. Here the CDR3 reads CASREGTSGMNEQFF. The CDR3 DNA follows: TGTGCCAGCAGAGAAGGGACTAGCGGGATGAATGAGCAGTTCTTC.

This clone has a handful of counts. The chain links TRBV30 to TRBJ1-1; no clear D gene. Germline lookup yields CDR1 GTSNPN and CDR2 SVGIG (reference sequence). There are 14 residues in the CDR3. Trimming took off 0 bases at V and 7 bases at J, with 15 bases between the two ends. The CDR3: CAWSVQRGIGEAFF. CDR3 DNA sequence: TGTGCCTGGAGTGTACAGAGAGGGATCGGTGAAGCTTTCTTT. The full variable domain, rest sourced from reference TRBV30 and TRBJ1-1, is SQTIHQWPATLVQPVGSPLSLECTVEGTSNPNLYWYRQAAGRGLQLLFYSVGIGQISSEVPQNLSASRPQDRQFILSSKKLLLSDSGFYLCAWSVQRGIGEAFFGQGTRLTVV.

The rearrangement links TRBV19 to TRBJ1-5; TRBD1 matches 9 bases. Germline CDR1 and CDR2: LNHDA and SQIVND (reference sequence). V lost 3 bases, J lost 2 bases, and 2 bases stayed unmatched. There are 15 residues in the CDR3. For the CDR3, the DNA is TGTGCCAGTAGTATTACAGGGGGCGGCAATCAGCCCCAGCATTTT. Its protein product is CASSITGGGNQPQHF.

The chain uses TRBV19 and TRBJ1-1; 7 positions match TRBD1. After removal of 5 bases from V and 6 bases from J, the junction contained 3 bases not matched to a gene. This CDR3 spans 12 amino acids. The germline V gene encodes CDR1 LNHDA and CDR2 SQIVND (reference sequence). The DNA for the CDR3 is TGTGCCAGTAGTTTCGGGACAGCTGAAGCTTTCTTT. Amino acids: CASSFGTAEAFF. The variable domain in full, with the rest retrieved from reference TRBV19 and TRBJ1-1, is DGGITQSPKYLFRKEGQNVTLSCEQNLNHDAMYWYRQDPGQGLRLIYYSQIVNDFQKGDIAEGYSVSREKKESFPLTVTSAQKNPTAFYLCASSFGTAEAFFGQGTRLTVV.

The chain carries TRBV7-9 and TRBJ2-4; the match to TRBD2 covers 13 bases. The V gene's germline CDR1 is SEHNR and CDR2 FQNEAQ (reference sequence). This CDR3 is 17 amino acids long. V dropped 5 bases and J dropped 3; count of bases not matched to a gene: 7. The CDR3 loop reads CASSTGTSGAIKNIQYF. DNA of the CDR3: TGTGCCAGCAGCACAGGGACTAGCGGGGCAATCAAAAACATTCAGTACTTC.

For the CDR3, the DNA is TGTGCCAGCAGCTTGGGCGGTTCCCCCTACGAGCAGTACTTC. It codes for CASSLGGSPYEQYF. The genes are TRBV5-6 and TRBJ2-7; D is uncertain. There are 14 residues in the CDR3. Germline V CDR1 and CDR2: SGHDT, YYEEEE. Trimming took off 0 bases at V and 2 bases at J, with 9 bases between the two ends.

The gene calls are TRBV6-1 and TRBJ2-5; 12 bases are a match to TRBD2. Unmatched junction bases numbered 4, after V lost 0 bases and J lost 5 bases. The CDR3 covers 16 residues. Looked up from germline, CDR1 is MNHNS and CDR2 is SASEGT. Here the CDR3 reads CASSEAGLAGRETQYF. The CDR3 nucleotides read TGTGCCAGCAGTGAAGCAGGACTAGCGGGGAGGGAGACCCAGTACTTC.

The V gene is TRBV29-1, the J gene TRBJ2-7; 11 bases line up with TRBD2. CDR1 and CDR2 from the germline V gene are SQVTM and ANQGSEA. This CDR3 region has 16 residues. Trimming removed 6 bases from V and 0 bases from J; junction bases left unmatched: 10. CDR3 nucleotide sequence: TGCAGCGTCGGGACTAGCGGCCCCCAGAGCTCCTACGAGCAGTACTTC. It translates to CSVGTSGPQSSYEQYF.

The gene calls are TRBV7-3 and TRBJ1-1; D is perhaps TRBD1 (6 bases). CDR3 length equals 15 residues. The germline CDR1 and CDR2 sequences are SGHTA and FQGTGA. V lost 3 bases to trimming and J lost 0 bases, with 11 bases between them. The DNA for the CDR3 is TGTGCCAGCAGCTTGGGGGGGCACTTGAACACTGAAGCTTTCTTT. Amino acids: CASSLGGHLNTEAFF. Filled out from reference TRBV7-3 and TRBJ1-1, the complete variable domain reads GAGVSQTPSNKVTEKGKYVELRCDPISGHTALYWYRQSLGQGPEFLIYFQGTGAADDSGLPNDRFFAVRPEGSVSTLKIQRTERGDSAVYLCASSLGGHLNTEAFFGQGTRLTVV.

This chain's CDR3 is CASSLRGTGETQYF. For the CDR3, the DNA is TGTGCCAGCAGCTTGAGGGGGACCGGAGAGACCCAGTACTTC. This chain links TRBV5-4 with TRBJ2-5, with D tentatively TRBD1 (6 bases). Between the trimmed V and J ends, which lost 1 base and 4 bases, there was a span of 11 bases. Germline V gene sequence: CDR1 SGHNT, CDR2 YYREEE (reference sequence). This CDR3 is built from 14 residues.

This chain uses TRBV4-3 with TRBJ2-7; the match to TRBD2 covers 11 bases. V was clipped by 0 bases and J by 5 bases; unmatched bases: 3. CDR3 length equals 15 residues. The germline gives CDR1 LGHNA, CDR2 YSLEER. CDR3 sequence (DNA): TGCGCCAGCAGCCAAGAGATAGCGGGGGGGCACGAGCAGTACTTC. Translating gives CASSQEIAGGHEQYF.